One and the same sample provided the 19 T cell receptor beta chains below, sequenced in a study of regulatory T cells in long-lasting Graves disease. Indicated time point: newly diagnosed GD, antithyroid drugs for less than 3 months. From RNA extracted from PBMCs, the TCR library was made. The authors built TCR beta libraries using iRepertoire HTBI primers and Arm-PCR of CDR3 regions. Each CDR3 protein is one row after TCRdb ran MiXCR on the multiplex PCR reads. The sample has more than 350,000 distinct CDR3 sequences; around 14% are singletons. The data also belong to a second study, concerning T cells in Graves' hyperthyroidism and ophthalmopathy.

The sequenced sample was peripheral blood mononuclear cells (PBMCs), obtained at new diagnosis, from a patient treated with antithyroid drugs. These receptors were obtained from a woman aged 25 to 39 with Graves disease.

This clonotype came up many times. V and J are TRBV6-1 and TRBJ2-2; no firm D call. The CDR3 sequence is 14 residues long. CDR1 and CDR2 from the germline V gene are MNHNS and SASEGT. The ends were cut back, 8 bases at V and 3 bases at J, with 13 bases in the middle. The CDR3 region is CASGTASYTGELFF. The CDR3 nucleotides are TGTGCCAGCGGAACAGCCTCATACACCGGGGAGCTGTTTTTT.

The chain has TRBV7-9 and TRBJ1-5, with D maybe TRBD1 (6 bases). The CDR3 runs 14 residues. V gave up 5 bases and J gave up 7 bases, with 15 bases separating them. The germline CDR1 and CDR2 sequences are SEHNR and FQNEAQ (reference sequence). The CDR3: CASSRGGANQPQHF. The CDR3, as DNA: TGTGCCAGCAGCCGGGGGGGGGCGAACCAGCCCCAGCATTTT.

J is TRBJ1-6 and V is TRBV25-1; 7 bases agree with TRBD1. The CDR3 has 15 amino acids. V was pared by 3 bases and J by 4 bases, with 3 bases of the junction left unmatched. In germline, CDR1 is MGHDK, CDR2 SYGVNS. The DNA for the CDR3 is TGTGCCAGCAGTGACTTACAGGGGTATAATTCACCCCTCCACTTT. This gives the protein CASSDLQGYNSPLHF.

This clonotype was found many times. The rearrangement joins TRBV27 to TRBJ2-7; 12 bases fit TRBD2. V shed 8 bases, J shed 6 bases, and the junction held 8 bases outside the gene matches. CDR3 length: 14 amino acids. Germline values: CDR1 MNHEY, CDR2 SMNVEV (reference sequence). The CDR3 loop reads CASGWGTSGSEQYF. DNA of the CDR3: TGTGCCAGCGGCTGGGGGACTAGCGGGTCCGAGCAGTACTTC.

This clonotype was counted at least ten times. The chain is built from TRBV6-1 and TRBJ2-7; TRBD1 is a possible D gene (6 bases). Trimming stripped 5 bases from V and 6 bases from J, with 14 bases between. Germline-derived CDR1 and CDR2 are MNHNS and SASEGT. CDR3 size: 13 residues. CDR3: CASSRVQGSEQYF. CDR3 nucleotide sequence: TGTGCCAGCAGTAGAGTCCAGGGGAGCGAGCAGTACTTC.

The rearrangement uses TRBV20-1 and TRBJ2-7, with D perhaps TRBD2 (6 bases). CDR1 and CDR2 from the germline V gene are DFQATT and SNEGSKA (reference sequence). V was cut by 0 bases and J by 4 bases, with 10 bases left in between. This CDR3 region has 13 residues. CDR3 sequence (DNA): TGCAGTGCTAGAGATCGTAGCGGATACGAGCAGTACTTC. Amino acids: CSARDRSGYEQYF.

This clonotype was counted ten times or more. This chain connects TRBV6-1 to TRBJ2-7; 7 bases line up with TRBD2. Germline CDR1 reads MNHNS; CDR2 reads SASEGT. V trimming: 6 bases; J trimming: 4 bases; junction bases outside the gene matches: 6. The CDR3 has 13 amino acids. CDR3 protein: CASRQIGGYEQYF. The CDR3, as DNA: TGTGCCAGCAGGCAGATCGGGGGGTACGAGCAGTACTTC.

This chain links TRBV10-3 with TRBJ1-2; 9 bases match TRBD1. The CDR3 length is 12 residues. Trimming at V came to 5 bases and at J to 6 bases, leaving 1 base not matched to a gene. Germline V gives CDR1 ENHRY, CDR2 SYGVKD. CDR3 loop: CAISRQGDGYTF. CDR3 sequence (DNA): TGTGCCATCAGTAGACAGGGGGATGGCTACACCTTC.

The genes are TRBV19 and TRBJ1-6; TRBD1 matches 8 bases. The V and J ends lost 2 bases and 7 bases, in that order; junction bases with no gene match: 4. The CDR3 has 15 residues. Looked up from germline, CDR1 is LNHDA and CDR2 is SQIVND (reference sequence). The CDR3 DNA is TGTGCCAGTAGTATATCCCGACAGGGGAATTCACCCCTCCACTTT. The encoded protein is CASSISRQGNSPLHF. The whole variable domain, remainder taken from reference TRBV19 and TRBJ1-6, is DGGITQSPKYLFRKEGQNVTLSCEQNLNHDAMYWYRQDPGQGLRLIYYSQIVNDFQKGDIAEGYSVSREKKESFPLTVTSAQKNPTAFYLCASSISRQGNSPLHFGNGTRLTVT.

This clonotype occurred a few times. Since a much larger clone is just one base distant, this may be a read error. This rearrangement joins TRBV7-3 to TRBJ2-3; TRBD2 agrees at 12 bases. V lost 2 bases and J lost 5; bases outside the gene matches: 5. The germline V gene has CDR1 SGHTA and CDR2 FQGTGA. This CDR3 has 16 residues. The CDR3 DNA reads as TGTGCCAGCAGCTTAGCCCTAGCGGGAGGGATAGATACGCAGTATTTT. Its translation is CASSLALAGGIDTQYF.

CDR3 loop: CASSQEPGQSSYEQYF. CDR3 bases: TGCGCCAGCAGCCAGGAACCGGGACAGAGCTCCTACGAGCAGTACTTC. This chain uses TRBV4-1 with TRBJ2-7; TRBD1 matches at 7 bases. Germline trimming cut 3 bases from V and 0 bases from J; bases unmatched to any gene: 8. Germline V CDR1 and CDR2: MGHRA, YSYEKL. This CDR3 comprises 16 residues.

This clonotype was detected ten times or more. The V call is TRBV5-1, the J call TRBJ2-3; D not resolved. The CDR3 totals 13 residues. The ends were cut back, 4 bases at V and 0 bases at J, with 6 bases in the middle. Germline lookup yields CDR1 SGHRS and CDR2 YFSETQ. The CDR3 loop is CASSVDSTDTQYF. The CDR3 nucleotides are TGCGCCAGCAGCGTAGACAGCACAGATACGCAGTATTTT.

The sample holds many counts of this clonotype. The rearrangement links TRBV5-1 to TRBJ2-7; TRBD2 matches 8 bases. The CDR3 totals 13 residues. Germline CDR1 reads SGHRS; CDR2 reads YFSETQ. J gave up 5 bases and V 0 bases, and 1 base lay outside the gene matches. DNA of the CDR3: TGCGCCAGCAGCTTGGCCGGGGGGGACGAGCAGTACTTC. It codes for CASSLAGGDEQYF.

In its sample, this clonotype was seen many times. The chain is built from TRBV10-3 and TRBJ2-1; D is unclear. Germline V gives CDR1 ENHRY, CDR2 SYGVKD. With 2 bases removed from V and 2 bases from J, the gap between germline ends came to 16 bases. The CDR3 has 17 residues. CDR3 region: CAISENTRKYPYNEQFF. In DNA, the CDR3 is TGTGCCATCAGTGAGAACACGAGAAAATATCCCTACAATGAGCAGTTCTTC.

In regard to this clonotype: Possible read error: a much larger clone is one base away. This rearrangement joins TRBV12-3 or TRBV12-4 to TRBJ2-1; D unclear. This CDR3 has 13 residues. The chain's CDR3 is CTSSFRANNEQFF. The CDR3 DNA reads TGTACCAGCAGCTTCCGGGCCAACAATGAGCAGTTCTTC.

The chain combines TRBV24-1 with TRBJ2-1, with 8 bases that match TRBD2. CDR1 and CDR2 from the germline V gene are KGHDR and SFDVKD. The V and J ends lost 4 bases and 7 bases, in that order; junction bases with no gene match: 11. The CDR3 has 16 residues. The CDR3 DNA is TGTGCCACCAGTGACCCAGCGGGAGAAGGGAGGAATGAGCAGTTCTTC. It is translated as CATSDPAGEGRNEQFF.

The CDR3 nucleotides read TGTGCCAGCAGCCCCAGTGGACAGGGGAGCACAGATACGCAGTATTTT. It translates to CASSPSGQGSTDTQYF. The J gene is TRBJ2-3, the V gene TRBV7-3, with 9 bases lining up with TRBD1. The CDR3 extends over 16 amino acids. Germline lookup yields CDR1 SGHTA and CDR2 FQGTGA. Trimming at V came to 5 bases and at J to 0 bases, leaving 6 bases not matched to a gene.

The V gene is TRBV3-1, the J gene TRBJ1-2; TRBD1 agrees at 10 bases. The CDR3 is 15 amino acids. V trimming: 0 bases; J trimming: 8 bases; junction bases outside the gene matches: 6. CDR1 LGHDT and CDR2 YNNKEL come from the germline V gene (reference sequence). The CDR3 nucleotides read TGTGCCAGCAGCCAAGAGCTGACAGGGGGCGGCGGCTACACCTTC. It yields the protein CASSQELTGGGGYTF.

This clonotype was detected ten times or more. The rearrangement uses TRBV5-1 and TRBJ2-3, with D unresolved. The J call may be incorrect, as the DNA end agrees better with TRBJ1-5. The V gene's germline CDR1 is SGHRS and CDR2 YFSETQ. The CDR3 is 13 amino acids. As DNA, the CDR3 is TGCGCCAGCAGCTTGGAGGGAGCAGATACGCAGCATTTT. Translation: CASSLEGADTQHF.